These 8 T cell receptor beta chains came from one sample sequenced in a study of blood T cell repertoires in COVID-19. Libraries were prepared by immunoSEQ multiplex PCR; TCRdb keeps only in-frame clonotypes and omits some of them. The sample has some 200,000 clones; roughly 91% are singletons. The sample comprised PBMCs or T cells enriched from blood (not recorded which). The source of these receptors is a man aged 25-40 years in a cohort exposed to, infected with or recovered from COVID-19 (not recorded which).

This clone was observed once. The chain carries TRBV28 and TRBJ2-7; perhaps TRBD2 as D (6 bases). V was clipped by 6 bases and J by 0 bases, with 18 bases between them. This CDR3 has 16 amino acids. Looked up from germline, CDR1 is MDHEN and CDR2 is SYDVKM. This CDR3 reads CASSPPGGLYSYEQYF. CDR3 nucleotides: TGTGCCAGCAGCCCCCCCGGGGGACTCTACTCCTACGAGCAGTACTTC.

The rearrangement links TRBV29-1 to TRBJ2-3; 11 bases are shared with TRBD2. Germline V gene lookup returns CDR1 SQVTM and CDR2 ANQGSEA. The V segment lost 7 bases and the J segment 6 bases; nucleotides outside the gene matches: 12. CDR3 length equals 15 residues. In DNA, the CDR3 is TGCAGCGGGGGTCTAGCGGGAGGCCGACGGGATACGCAGTATTTT. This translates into CSGGLAGGRRDTQYF.

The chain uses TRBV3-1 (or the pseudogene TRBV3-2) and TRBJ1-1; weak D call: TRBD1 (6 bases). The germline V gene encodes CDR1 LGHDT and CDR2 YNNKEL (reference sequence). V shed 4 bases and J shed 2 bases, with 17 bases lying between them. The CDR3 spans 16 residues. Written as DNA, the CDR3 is TGTGCCAGCAGCCCGGGGGGCGGGGGCCTAAACACTGAAGCTTTCTTT. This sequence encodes CASSPGGGGLNTEAFF.

CDR3 nucleotides: TGCGCCAGCAGCTTGGCGGACAATGGGGCCTACGAGCAGTACTTC. This codes for CASSLADNGAYEQYF. J is TRBJ2-7 and V is TRBV5-1; the D gene is possibly TRBD1 (5 bases). CDR1 and CDR2 (germline): SGHRS, YFSETQ. The CDR3 length is 15 residues. Trimming cost V 0 bases and J 2 bases, with 12 bases left between them.

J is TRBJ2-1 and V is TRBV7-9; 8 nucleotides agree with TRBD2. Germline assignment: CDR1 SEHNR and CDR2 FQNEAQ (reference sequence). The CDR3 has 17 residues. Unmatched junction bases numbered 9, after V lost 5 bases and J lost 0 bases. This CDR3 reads CASSHAAGTSSYNEQFF. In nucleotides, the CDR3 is TGTGCCAGCAGCCACGCCGCCGGGACTAGCTCCTACAATGAGCAGTTCTTC.

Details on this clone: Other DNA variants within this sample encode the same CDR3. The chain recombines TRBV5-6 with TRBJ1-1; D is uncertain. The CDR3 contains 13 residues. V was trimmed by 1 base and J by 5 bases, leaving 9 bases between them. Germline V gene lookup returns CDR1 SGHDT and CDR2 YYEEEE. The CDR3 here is CASSLTGFTEAFF. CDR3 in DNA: TGTGCCAGCAGCTTGACGGGGTTTACTGAAGCTTTCTTT.

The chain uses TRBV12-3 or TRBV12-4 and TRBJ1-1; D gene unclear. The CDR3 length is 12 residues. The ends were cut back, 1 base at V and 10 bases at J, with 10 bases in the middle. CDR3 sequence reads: CASSLVAGGAFF. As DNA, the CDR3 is TGTGCCAGCAGTTTAGTGGCCGGCGGAGCTTTCTTT.

In nucleotides, the CDR3 is TGTGCCACCTCCAGCGGGAGGACCTACGAGCAGTACTTC. It translates to CATSSGRTYEQYF. The chain couples TRBV2 to TRBJ2-7; 9 positions agree with TRBD2. The CDR3 is 13 amino acids. With V trimmed by 10 bases and J by 2 bases, 6 bases remained unmatched. Germline V lookup: CDR1 SNHLY, CDR2 FYNNEI.